Following are 6 T cell receptor beta chains from one sample sequenced in a study of CD8+CD57+ T cells in acquired aplastic anemia. Genomic DNA was employed as the template in profiling TCR beta VDJ and CDR3. TCRdb recomputed calls from the reads with MiXCR, one row per CDR3 protein. The sample holds under 200,000 distinct CDR3 sequences, about 64% seen once. The sample taken for sequencing was sorted CD4+, CD8+, or CD8+CD57+ T cells (not recorded which) from PBMCs. These receptors came from a human donor with severe aplastic anemia or a healthy control (not recorded which).

This chain joins TRBV7-9 and TRBJ2-5, with 9 bases matching TRBD1. Germline CDR1 and CDR2: SEHNR and FQNEAQ (reference sequence). Trimming removed 5 bases from V and 0 bases from J; junction bases left unmatched: 19. The CDR3 length is 20 residues. CDR3 protein: CASSVRDRVPLCPDQETQYF. The CDR3 region has the DNA TGTGCCAGCAGCGTTCGGGACAGGGTTCCCTTGTGTCCTGACCAAGAGACCCAGTACTTC.

DNA for the CDR3: TGTGCCACCAGTGACGGACAGGGGAGTGCTCAGCCCCAGCATTTT. Amino acid sequence: CATSDGQGSAQPQHF. The chain couples TRBV24-1 to TRBJ1-5, with 9 bases aligning to TRBD1. The CDR3 has 15 amino acids. The junction had 6 bases not matched to a gene; V was cut back by 4 bases and J by 6 bases. Germline loops: CDR1 KGHDR, CDR2 SFDVKD.

This clonotype showed up many times. CDR3 loop: CASSDLWTGNGYTF. The CDR3 coding sequence is TGTGCCAGCAGTGACCTCTGGACGGGTAATGGCTACACCTTC. The chain uses TRBV12-3 or TRBV12-4 and TRBJ1-2; the D is unclear. CDR3 length: 14 amino acids. The ends were cut back, 5 bases at V and 6 bases at J, with 16 bases in the middle.

The chain is built from TRBV20-1 and TRBJ2-5, with 9 bases that match TRBD2. CDR1 and CDR2 from the germline V gene are DFQATT and SNEGSKA (reference sequence). The CDR3 is made up of 11 amino acids. V lost 5 bases, J lost 7 bases, and 2 bases stayed unmatched. The CDR3 reads CSAGTSMTQYF. The CDR3 nucleotides are TGCAGTGCTGGGACTAGCATGACCCAGTACTTC.

Comments on this clonotype: One junction end does not reproduce the germline sequence, and a read error may be involved. The CDR3 loop is CATSDPRGDAQYF. CDR3 DNA sequence: TGTGCCACCAGTGATCCCCGTGGAGATGCGCAGTATTTT. The V and J genes are TRBV24-1 and TRBJ2-3; D gene ambiguous. The CDR3 consists of 13 residues. CDR1 and CDR2 from the germline V gene are KGHDR and SFDVKD.

This chain joins TRBV25-1 and TRBJ2-3; unclear D gene. The CDR3 has 14 residues. Per germline, CDR1 MGHDK and CDR2 SYGVNS. The V gene lost 1 base and the J gene lost 4 bases, with 9 bases spanning the gap. CDR3 residues: CASSELRNADTQYF. The CDR3 DNA follows: TGTGCCAGCAGTGAATTACGGAACGCAGATACGCAGTATTTT.